These T cell receptor beta chains were read from a single sample in a study of T-cell memory formation after mild COVID-19. TCRdb ran MiXCR on the 5' RACE reads and lists one entry per CDR3 protein. The profile shows roughly 550,000 distinct CDR3 sequences, roughly 20% of them singletons. The sequenced material came from PBMCs or a T cell subset sorted from them (not recorded which). The receptors stem from an adult woman who had mild COVID-19 (a few samples of this study predate the infection). Cell type and time point are not known. CDR3s include the opening cysteine and the closing phenylalanine or tryptophan. D genes are given only for firm matches. Clone size is not always given. Where it is, it says once, few, many or a class for expanded clones.

v_gene: TRBV4-2
abundance: many
len: 14
d_gene: .
j_gene: TRBJ2-7
CDR3aa: CASSQRRSSYEQYF
CDR3nt: TGTGCCAGCAGCCAACGCAGGAGCTCCTACGAGCAGTACTTC

v_gene: TRBV27
abundance: few
len: 14
d_gene: .
j_gene: TRBJ2-3
CDR3aa: CASSFWESTDTQYF
CDR3nt: TGTGCCAGCAGTTTTTGGGAAAGCACAGATACGCAGTATTTT

v_gene: TRBV5-1
abundance: .
len: 15
d_gene: TRBD2
j_gene: TRBJ2-7
CDR3aa: CASSPGTSEYYEQYF
CDR3nt: TGCGCCAGCAGCCCCGGGACTAGCGAGTACTACGAGCAGTACTTC

v_gene: TRBV15
abundance: .
len: 15
d_gene: TRBD2
j_gene: TRBJ2-5
CDR3aa: CATSTIAGWGETQYF
CDR3nt: TGTGCCACCAGCACTATAGCGGGTTGGGGGGAGACCCAGTACTTC

v_gene: TRBV27
abundance: .
len: 16
d_gene: .
j_gene: TRBJ1-1
CDR3aa: CASSLRGGGVLPEAFF
CDR3nt: TGTGCCAGCAGTTTACGGGGCGGGGGGGTCCTCCCTGAAGCTTTCTTT

v_gene: TRBV7-8
abundance: .
len: 16
d_gene: TRBD1
j_gene: TRBJ2-5
CDR3aa: CASSSLPGQGQETQYF
CDR3nt: TGTGCCAGCAGCTCCCTCCCGGGACAGGGTCAAGAGACCCAGTACTTC

v_gene: TRBV7-2
abundance: many
len: 13
d_gene: .
j_gene: TRBJ1-1
CDR3aa: CASSFRGVTEAFF
CDR3nt: TGTGCCAGCAGCTTCCGGGGAGTGACTGAAGCTTTCTTT

v_gene: TRBV7-2
abundance: few
len: 13
d_gene: .
j_gene: TRBJ1-6
CDR3aa: CASSSRLNSPLHF
CDR3nt: TGTGCCAGCAGCTCTCGCCTGAATTCACCCCTCCACTTT

v_gene: TRBV20-1
abundance: once
len: 12
d_gene: .
j_gene: TRBJ1-1
CDR3aa: CSAPEATTEAFF
CDR3nt: TGCAGTGCTCCCGAGGCCACCACTGAAGCTTTCTTT

v_gene: TRBV6-5
abundance: .
len: 14
d_gene: TRBD1
j_gene: TRBJ2-7
CDR3aa: CASSPGTGHYEQYF
CDR3nt: TGTGCCAGCAGTCCAGGGACAGGGCATTACGAGCAGTACTTC

v_gene: TRBV10-3
abundance: few
len: 16
d_gene: .
j_gene: TRBJ1-5
CDR3aa: CAISDGGRAGNQPQHF
CDR3nt: TGTGCCATCAGTGATGGGGGCAGGGCTGGCAATCAGCCCCAGCATTTT

v_gene: TRBV24-1
abundance: few
len: 16
d_gene: .
j_gene: TRBJ1-1
CDR3aa: CATSDRTRSWNTEAFF
CDR3nt: TGTGCCACCAGTGATCGAACCCGCAGCTGGAACACTGAAGCTTTCTTT

v_gene: TRBV5-1
abundance: few
len: 13
d_gene: .
j_gene: TRBJ1-1
CDR3aa: CASSLEQGTEAFF
CDR3nt: TGCGCCAGCAGCTTGGAGCAGGGGACTGAAGCTTTCTTT